This TCR beta chain was observed in a study of OX40 agonist ivuxolimab in advanced cancers. Study-level results: At 0.1 to 3.0 mg/kg and by week 6, CD4+ and CD8+ T cells in the blood had expanded clonally.

Enrollment shut out patients with autoimmune disease history or systemic immunosuppression. Profiling relied on immunoSEQ multiplex PCR, and the TCRdb table lists in-frame clones only, not all of them. The sample carries around 84,000 clones, around 90% recorded once. Germline V gene data show CDR1 as MNHEY and CDR2 as SVGAGI. V lost 4 bases, J lost 4 bases, and 2 bases stayed unmatched. CDR3 length: 13 residues. On this clone: Antigen: not known.

The receptor comes from an adult with an advanced solid tumor such as melanoma, head and neck, liver or kidney cancer. J is TRBJ2-7 and V is TRBV6-5; 9 nucleotides align to TRBD1. This specimen was CD4+ or CD8+ T cells sorted from blood, taken in a trial of the OX40 agonist ivuxolimab. For the CDR3, the DNA is TGTGCCAGCAGTTGGGGACAGGGTTACGAGCAGTACTTC. This gives the protein CASSWGQGYEQYF.